Below are 21 T cell receptor beta chains sequenced from a single sample in a study of blood T cell repertoires in COVID-19. Using immunoSEQ multiplex PCR, the repertoire was profiled, and TCRdb retains in-frame clones only, with some absent. Found here are approximately 97,000 clones, around nine tenths of them singletons; the top ten hold just over 2%. The material sequenced was peripheral blood. Every receptor here comes from a man in his fifties with COVID-19, enrolled during active disease.

This chain uses TRBV5-5 with TRBJ1-1, with D maybe TRBD1 (6 bases). Trimming removed 5 bases at V and 1 base at J, with 24 bases between. Germline CDR1 SGHKS, CDR2 YYEKEE (reference sequence). This CDR3 is 18 amino acids long. The chain's CDR3 is CASSPPGPHGRGNTEAFF. The CDR3 nucleotides read TGTGCCAGCAGTCCACCAGGGCCGCACGGCAGGGGGAACACTGAAGCTTTCTTT.

This clone was picked up a small number of times. The V and J genes are TRBV14 and TRBJ2-3; 7 nucleotides align to TRBD2. Germline V lookup: CDR1 SGHDN, CDR2 FVKESK. This CDR3 is built from 13 residues. The J segment lost 3 bases and the V segment lost 4 bases, leaving 1 base of the junction unmatched. CDR3 coding DNA: TGTGCCAGCAGCCGGGGGGGAACAGATACGCAGTATTTT. It yields the protein CASSRGGTDTQYF. Together with reference TRBV14 and TRBJ2-3, the CDR3 gives the full variable domain: EAGVTQFPSHSVIEKGQTVTLRCDPISGHDNLYWYRRVMGKEIKFLLHFVKESKQDESGMPNNRFLAERTGGTYSTLKVQPAELEDSGVYFCASSRGGTDTQYFGPGTRLTVL.

The rearrangement uses TRBV18 and TRBJ1-4, with 7 bases identical to TRBD1. The CDR3 is 15 amino acids. In germline, CDR1 is KGHSH, CDR2 LQKENI. With 3 bases clipped from V and 8 bases from J, the junction kept 9 bases outside the gene matches. Here the CDR3 DNA reads TGTGCCAGCTCACCTTTCCGGGACAGTAACGAAAAACTGTTTTTT. Translation: CASSPFRDSNEKLFF. Looking up the rest from reference TRBV18 and TRBJ1-4 gives the full variable domain: NAGVMQNPRHLVRRRGQEARLRCSPMKGHSHVYWYRQLPEEGLKFMVYLQKENIIDESGMPKERFSAEFPKEGPSILRIQQVVRGDSAAYFCASSPFRDSNEKLFFGSGTQLSVL.

The rearrangement links TRBV4-2 to TRBJ1-5; 7 bases map to TRBD1. With 3 bases clipped from V and 3 bases from J, the junction kept 5 bases outside the gene matches. Germline CDR1 LGHNA, CDR2 YNFKEQ. There are 15 residues in the CDR3. CDR3 loop: CASSHRQGDNQPQHF. The CDR3 DNA reads as TGTGCCAGCAGCCACCGGCAGGGGGACAATCAGCCCCAGCATTTT.

The chain links TRBV2 to TRBJ1-2; D is undetermined. Trimming shortened V by 2 bases and J by 8 bases, and 18 bases separated the two germline ends. CDR1 SNHLY and CDR2 FYNNEI come from the germline V gene. The CDR3 runs 15 residues. The CDR3 coding sequence is TGTGCCAGCAGTGAACGAGGGTTTTCTACGCAAGGCTACACCTTC. It codes for CASSERGFSTQGYTF.

The J gene is TRBJ2-2, the V gene TRBV2, with a possible D match to TRBD1 (5 bases). The V gene's germline CDR1 is SNHLY and CDR2 FYNNEI. CDR3 length: 12 residues. Trimming shortened V by 8 bases and J by 1 base, and 5 bases separated the two germline ends. The CDR3 DNA reads as TGTGCCAGCGGACAGAACACCGGGGAGCTGTTTTTT. This codes for CASGQNTGELFF.

The J gene is TRBJ2-4, the V gene TRBV2; 11 nucleotides agree with TRBD2. J lost 6 bases, V lost 5 bases, and 9 bases had no gene match. Germline V gene sequence: CDR1 SNHLY, CDR2 FYNNEI. The CDR3 covers 16 residues. The CDR3 sequence: CASSNLAGGLGNIQYF. DNA of the CDR3: TGTGCCAGCAGTAACCTAGCGGGGGGACTGGGAAACATTCAGTACTTC.

V usage is TRBV19 and J usage is TRBJ1-1, with TRBD1 matching 9 bases. CDR1 LNHDA and CDR2 SQIVND come from the germline V gene (reference sequence). V lost 3 bases to trimming and J lost 11 bases; unmatched junction nucleotides: 16. This CDR3 region has 16 residues. CDR3 sequence: CASSIVPGQGLAVAFF. In nucleotides, the CDR3 is TGTGCCAGTAGTATTGTGCCGGGACAGGGCCTTGCTGTTGCTTTCTTT.

The V gene is TRBV4-2, the J gene TRBJ1-4; 11 bases map to TRBD1. After removal of 1 base from V and 12 bases from J, the junction contained 16 bases not matched to a gene. CDR1 is LGHNA, CDR2 YNFKEQ, per germline. The CDR3 has 18 residues. CDR3 residues: CASSQGTGGGVGRSELFF. The CDR3 DNA sequence: TGTGCCAGCAGCCAAGGGACAGGGGGCGGGGTTGGGAGGTCTGAACTGTTTTTT.

This chain joins TRBV9 and TRBJ1-4; no reliable D call. The V gene's germline CDR1 is SGDLS and CDR2 YYNGEE. The CDR3 extends over 14 amino acids. The V end was cut by 3 bases, the J end by 5 bases, with 11 bases between. The CDR3 DNA reads TGTGCCAGCAGCGCGTCGGGGTTAAATGAAAAACTGTTTTTT. Translated: CASSASGLNEKLFF.

V usage is TRBV10-3 and J usage is TRBJ1-2, with TRBD1 as a possible D gene (5 bases). The V end was cut by 0 bases, the J end by 4 bases, with 9 bases between. The germline V gene has CDR1 ENHRY and CDR2 SYGVKD. This CDR3 has 14 amino acids. As DNA, the CDR3 is TGTGCCATCAGTGAGTCTTCGCAGGGCTATGGCTACACCTTC. Residues: CAISESSQGYGYTF.

The chain couples TRBV3-1 (or the pseudogene TRBV3-2) to TRBJ1-5; D unresolved. Trimming shortened V by 4 bases and J by 0 bases, and 7 bases separated the two germline ends. CDR3 length equals 14 residues. Germline V CDR1 and CDR2: LGHDT, YNNKEL (reference sequence). Here the CDR3 reads CASSPTISNQPQHF. The CDR3, as DNA: TGTGCCAGCAGCCCAACTATTAGCAATCAGCCCCAGCATTTT.

The rearrangement joins TRBV2 to TRBJ1-2; 10 bases fit TRBD1. Germline V gene sequence: CDR1 SNHLY, CDR2 FYNNEI. This CDR3 is built from 13 residues. With 6 bases clipped from V and 7 bases from J, the junction kept 5 bases outside the gene matches. CDR3 loop: CASRGQGKGGYTF. CDR3 DNA: TGTGCCAGCAGGGGACAGGGGAAGGGTGGCTACACCTTC.

The chain couples TRBV11-3 to TRBJ2-1; 7 bases align to TRBD1. Germline loops: CDR1 SGHNT, CDR2 YENEEA. Germline trimming cut 5 bases from V and 5 bases from J; bases unmatched to any gene: 9. The CDR3 is 15 amino acids. CDR3 sequence reads: CASSPGQIGDNEQFF. CDR3 bases: TGTGCCAGCAGCCCGGGACAGATAGGGGACAATGAGCAGTTCTTC.

V usage is TRBV7-9 and J usage is TRBJ2-5; 11 bases line up with TRBD2. This CDR3 is built from 17 residues. CDR1 is SEHNR, CDR2 FQNEAQ, per germline (reference sequence). Unmatched junction bases numbered 10, after V lost 5 bases and J lost 2 bases. The CDR3 here is CASSPRLAGPSQETQYF. CDR3 nucleotides: TGTGCCAGCAGCCCAAGACTAGCGGGGCCCTCTCAAGAGACCCAGTACTTC.

This chain connects TRBV5-8 to TRBJ1-1; possible D gene TRBD1, 6 bases. Germline lookup yields CDR1 SGHTS and CDR2 YDEGEE. V lost 4 bases and J lost 5, with 24 bases in between. The CDR3 covers 17 residues. The chain's CDR3 is CASSPRAGAQGYTEAFF. Written as DNA, the CDR3 is TGTGCCAGCAGCCCGAGGGCAGGGGCGCAAGGATATACTGAAGCTTTCTTT. Together with reference TRBV5-8 and TRBJ1-1, the CDR3 gives the full variable domain: EAGVTQSPTHLIKTRGQQATLRCSPISGHTSVYWYQQALGLGLQFLLWYDEGEERNRGNFPPRFSGRQFPNYSSELNVNALELEDSALYLCASSPRAGAQGYTEAFFGQGTRLTVV.

This chain links TRBV5-8 with TRBJ2-5; D is unclear. The germline V gene encodes CDR1 SGHTS and CDR2 YDEGEE. Between the trimmed V and J ends, which lost 6 bases and 5 bases, there was a span of 20 bases. This CDR3 has 15 amino acids. The CDR3, as DNA: TGTGCCAGCACCAGAACCCCCCTCCCGTCGGAGACCCAGTACTTC. Translating gives CASTRTPLPSETQYF.

The chain is built from TRBV6-6 and TRBJ1-1, with D hard to call. Germline CDR1 reads MNHNY; CDR2 reads SVGAGI (reference sequence). V was pared by 7 bases and J by 3 bases, with 12 bases between. The CDR3 contains 13 residues. This CDR3 reads CASKMYGDTEAFF. CDR3 sequence (DNA): TGTGCCAGCAAAATGTACGGGGACACTGAAGCTTTCTTT.

This sequence joins TRBV7-9 and TRBJ1-4, with a weak D call TRBD1 (5 bases). CDR3 length: 18 amino acids. V gave up 7 bases and J gave up 2 bases, with 23 bases separating them. Germline V gene data show CDR1 as SEHNR and CDR2 as FQNEAQ (reference sequence). In DNA, the CDR3 is TGTGCCAGCACCCTTCGCGACGGAACAGGAGTTACTAATGAAAAACTGTTTTTT. Amino acids: CASTLRDGTGVTNEKLFF.

The chain carries TRBV5-1 and TRBJ2-2; no clear D. The CDR3 spans 15 residues. The V end lost 0 bases, the J end lost 1 base, and 7 bases lay between the germline ends. The V gene's germline CDR1 is SGHRS and CDR2 YFSETQ. CDR3 amino acids: CASSLGALNTGELFF. The CDR3 DNA sequence: TGCGCCAGCAGCTTGGGAGCTTTGAACACCGGGGAGCTGTTTTTT. Looking up the rest from reference TRBV5-1 and TRBJ2-2 gives the full variable domain: KAGVTQTPRYLIKTRGQQVTLSCSPISGHRSVSWYQQTPGQGLQFLFEYFSETQRNKGNFPGRFSGRQFSNSRSEMNVSTLELGDSALYLCASSLGALNTGELFFGEGSRLTVL.

The CDR3 loop reads CASSPEVEYTYYEQFF. The CDR3 coding sequence is TGTGCCAGCAGCCCAGAAGTGGAGTATACTTACTATGAGCAGTTCTTC. J is TRBJ2-1 and V is TRBV7-6, with D uncertain. CDR3 length equals 16 residues. CDR1 and CDR2 (germline): SGHVS, FNYEAQ. V was cut by 5 bases and J by 8 bases, with 22 bases left in between. Complete variable domain (other parts from reference TRBV7-6 and TRBJ2-1): GAGVSQSPRYKVTKRGQDVALRCDPISGHVSLYWYRQALGQGPEFLTYFNYEAQQDKSGLPNDRFSAERPEGSISTLTIQRTEQRDSAMYRCASSPEVEYTYYEQFFGPGTRLTVL.